This TCR beta chain was profiled in a study of T cells in Graves' hyperthyroidism and ophthalmopathy. The study's findings and limits: Onset of ophthalmopathy came a median around 6.2 months after the model predicted it. From stable hyperthyroidism, ophthalmopathy was separated by a 13 V-J model. Most expanded thyroid clonotypes above 0.001 recurred in blood.

With V trimmed by 5 bases and J by 4 bases, 5 bases remained unmatched. Germline CDR1 reads ENHRY; CDR2 reads SYGVKD. The CDR3 sequence is 14 residues long. Exclusion of a patient resulted from uncontrolled infection, other autoimmune disease, pregnancy or lactation. Amplification of TCR beta CDR3 regions used RNA as the template. First-round RT-PCR with HTBI primers amplified the TCR CDR3 region. Via MiXCR, TCRdb re-called the multiplex PCR reads, giving one row per CDR3 protein. The sample holds approximately 510,000 distinct CDR3 sequences, approximately 48% seen once. Worth noting for this clonotype: What it recognizes is unknown.

This TCR was recovered from an adult woman with Graves' disease, either hyperthyroidism or ophthalmopathy (not recorded which). Sequenced: peripheral blood or thyroid tissue (not recorded which). The chain joins TRBV10-3 to TRBJ1-3, with 7 bases identical to TRBD1. This CDR3 reads CAISSDRRGNTIYF. The CDR3 bases are TGTGCCATCAGTTCGGACAGGAGGGGAAACACCATATATTTT.